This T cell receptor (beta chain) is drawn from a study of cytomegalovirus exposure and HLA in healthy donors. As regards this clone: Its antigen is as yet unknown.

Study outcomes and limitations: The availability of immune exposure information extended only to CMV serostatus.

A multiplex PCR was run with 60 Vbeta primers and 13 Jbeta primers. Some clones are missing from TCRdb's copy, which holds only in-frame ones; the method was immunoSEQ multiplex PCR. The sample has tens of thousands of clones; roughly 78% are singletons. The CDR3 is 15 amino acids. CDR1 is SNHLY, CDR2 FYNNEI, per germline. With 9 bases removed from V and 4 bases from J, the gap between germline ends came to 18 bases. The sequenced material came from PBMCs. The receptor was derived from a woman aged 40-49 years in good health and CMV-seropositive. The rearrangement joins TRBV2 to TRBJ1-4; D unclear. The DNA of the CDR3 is TGTGCCAGTATTGGGAGGATGGAATTTAATGAAAAACTGTTTTTT. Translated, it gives CASIGRMEFNEKLFF.